These T cell receptor beta chains were read from a single sample in a study of T cells in Graves' hyperthyroidism and ophthalmopathy. Via MiXCR, TCRdb re-called the multiplex PCR reads, giving one row per CDR3 protein. The data contain a few hundred thousand distinct CDR3 sequences, about 15% of them singletons. The sequenced sample consisted of blood. The origin of the receptors is a woman aged 25 to 39 with Graves' hyperthyroidism. CDR3s include the opening cysteine and the closing phenylalanine or tryptophan. The D gene is left open where the match is weak. Part of the rows lack a size; the others show once, few, many or a class for expanded clones.

V: TRBV12-3/TRBV12-4; J: TRBJ1-1; size: many; D: .; DNA: TGTGCCAGCACCTCCGCCGGACAGCATGAAGCTTTCTTT; CDR3: CASTSAGQHEAFF
V: TRBV5-5; J: TRBJ2-7; size: many; D: TRBD2; DNA: TGTGCCAGCAGCTTGGATCGCGGGAGGATCAGCTCCTACGAGCAGTACTTC; CDR3: CASSLDRGRISSYEQYF
V: TRBV7-3; J: TRBJ2-1; size: many; D: .; DNA: TGTGCCAGCAGCCCCAATCAGGGATCCTATGAGCAGTTCTTC; CDR3: CASSPNQGSYEQFF
V: TRBV6-1; J: TRBJ1-2; size: .; D: TRBD1; DNA: TGTGCCAGCACCAACGACAGGGTTTATGGCTACACCTTC; CDR3: CASTNDRVYGYTF
V: TRBV30; J: TRBJ2-7; size: many; D: TRBD1; DNA: TGTGCCTGGACGGCTGGGACAGCCTACGAGCAGTACTTC; CDR3: CAWTAGTAYEQYF
V: TRBV4-1; J: TRBJ1-4; size: once; D: .; DNA: TGCGCCAGCAGCGACTGGAGGCGTGAAAAACTGTTTTTT; CDR3: CASSDWRREKLFF
V: TRBV27; J: TRBJ1-2; size: few; D: .; DNA: TGTGCCAGCAGTTTATCGGGCGGGCCTAACTATGGCTACACCTTC; CDR3: CASSLSGGPNYGYTF
V: TRBV24-1; J: TRBJ2-1; size: many; D: TRBD2; DNA: TGTGCCACCAGTGATAACGGGAGGCTAAGCAATGAGCAGTTCTTC; CDR3: CATSDNGRLSNEQFF
V: TRBV18; J: TRBJ1-1; size: few; D: .; DNA: TGTGCCAGCTCAGCCGCACAGAACACTGAAGCTTTCTTT; CDR3: CASSAAQNTEAFF
V: TRBV3-1; J: TRBJ2-5; size: .; D: .; DNA: TGTGCCAGCAGCCATGGAGGGGCGCAAGAGACCCAGTACTTC; CDR3: CASSHGGAQETQYF
V: TRBV30; J: TRBJ1-1; size: many; D: .; DNA: TGTGCCTGGAGTGTAGAGGGGATCACTGAAGCTTTCTTT; CDR3: CAWSVEGITEAFF
V: TRBV5-1; J: TRBJ2-1; size: many; D: .; DNA: TGCGCCAGCAGCTTGGCCAAGAAAACAACCATTGGAAAAGATGAGCAGTTCTTC; CDR3: CASSLAKKTTIGKDEQFF
V: TRBV19; J: TRBJ1-1; size: .; D: .; DNA: TGTGCCAGTCAACATCTGGCGGACAGTCTTGTGTACACTGAAGCTTTCTTT; CDR3: CASQHLADSLVYTEAFF
V: TRBV15; J: TRBJ2-7; size: few; D: TRBD1; DNA: TGTGCCACCGGACGACAGGGTTTTTCCGAGCAGTACTTC; CDR3: CATGRQGFSEQYF
V: TRBV5-1; J: TRBJ1-1; size: many; D: TRBD1; DNA: TGCGCCAGCAGCAAGGGACAGGCAGGTACTGAAGCTTTCTTT; CDR3: CASSKGQAGTEAFF
V: TRBV20-1; J: TRBJ2-1; size: many; D: .; DNA: TGCAGTGCTAGAGATCGTGCACTTGAGCAGTTCTTC; CDR3: CSARDRALEQFF
V: TRBV15; J: TRBJ1-5; size: many; D: .; DNA: TGTGCCACCAGCAGAGGGGCAGAGAGTCAGCCCCAGCATTTT; CDR3: CATSRGAESQPQHF
V: TRBV20-1; J: TRBJ2-1; size: many; D: TRBD2; DNA: TGCAGTGCGGTCCTGGGGGGGAGACTAGCTGGTGAGCAGTTCTTC; CDR3: CSAVLGGRLAGEQFF
V: TRBV7-2; J: TRBJ2-5; size: many; D: TRBD1; DNA: TGTGCCAGCAGCTTAAACGGACAGGGGGCGCGAGAGACCCAGTACTTC; CDR3: CASSLNGQGARETQYF
V: TRBV20-1; J: TRBJ2-2; size: few; D: TRBD2; DNA: TGCAGTGCTACCACTCACCTTCGACTAGCGGGTAAATCGAACACCGGGGAGCTGTTTTTT; CDR3: CSATTHLRLAGKSNTGELFF
V: TRBV27; J: TRBJ2-7; size: few; D: .; DNA: TGTGCCAGCATGGGAATATCCTACGAGCAGTACTTC; CDR3: CASMGISYEQYF
V: TRBV5-1; J: TRBJ2-1; size: many; D: TRBD1; DNA: TGCGCCAGCACAGGGGGTTACAATGAGCAGTTCTTC; CDR3: CASTGGYNEQFF